These T cell receptor beta chains were read from a single sample in a study of T cell responses to AZD1222 COVID-19 vaccine. Using immunoSEQ multiplex PCR, the repertoire was profiled, and TCRdb retains in-frame clones only, with some absent. The table has some 200,000 clones, approximately 91% seen once. The sample here was peripheral blood, taken on day 0 of AZD1222 vaccination. Receptors originate from an adult in good health. CDR3s include the opening cysteine and the closing phenylalanine or tryptophan. Fields, in order: D gene, CDR3 length, V gene, J gene, clone size, CDR3 protein, CDR3 DNA. A D gene is named only where the DNA matches it firmly. Clone size is given for some rows only: seen once, a few or many times, or a class if the clone is expanded.

TRBD2	18	TRBV24-1	TRBJ2-1	NA	CATSATSGSKSSYNEQFF	TGTGCCACCAGTGCTACTAGCGGGAGTAAGAGCTCCTACAATGAGCAGTTCTTC
TRBD2	15	TRBV7-3	TRBJ2-2	NA	CASSRGTSRTGELFF	TGTGCCAGCAGCCGCGGGACTAGTAGAACCGGGGAGCTGTTTTTT
NA	14	TRBV27	TRBJ2-7	NA	CASSSGTLNYEQYF	TGTGCCAGCAGTTCCGGGACTCTGAACTACGAGCAGTACTTC
TRBD1	14	TRBV25-1	TRBJ2-3	NA	CASSRMTGSDTQYF	TGTGCCAGCAGTCGAATGACAGGGTCGGATACGCAGTATTTT
TRBD2	16	TRBV5-1	TRBJ2-5	few	CASSSGTSGGAETQYF	TGCGCCAGCAGCTCCGGGACTAGCGGGGGGGCAGAGACCCAGTACTTC
NA	20	TRBV18	TRBJ2-5	NA	CASSDQGLGKWWDDQETQYF	TGTGCCAGCTCAGACCAAGGTTTAGGGAAATGGTGGGACGACCAAGAGACCCAGTACTTC
NA	15	TRBV5-1	TRBJ1-4	once	CASSLVGGTNEKLFF	TGCGCCAGCAGCTTGGTGGGGGGCACTAATGAAAAACTGTTTTTT
NA	15	TRBV10-3	TRBJ2-5	NA	CAISALASPQETQYF	TGTGCCATCAGTGCTTTAGCGTCGCCCCAAGAGACCCAGTACTTC
NA	14	TRBV13	TRBJ1-1	NA	CASSLRTANTEAFF	TGTGCCAGCAGCTTGAGGACCGCGAACACTGAAGCTTTCTTT
TRBD1	14	TRBV19	TRBJ2-7	NA	CASSMGDRGYEQYF	TGTGCCAGTAGTATGGGAGACAGGGGCTACGAGCAGTACTTC
NA	16	TRBV7-6	TRBJ2-7	NA	CASSLDAAGSSYEQYF	TGTGCCAGCAGCTTAGACGCGGCAGGGAGCTCCTACGAGCAGTACTTC
NA	16	TRBV1	TRBJ2-7	once	CTSSQVSPGQSYEQYF	TGCACCAGCAGCCAAGTCTCTCCGGGACAGAGCTACGAGCAGTACTTC
NA	15	TRBV3-1/TRBV3-2	TRBJ2-2	NA	CASSGIRGVTGELFF	TGTGCCAGCAGCGGGATAAGGGGGGTCACCGGGGAGCTGTTTTTT
NA	13	TRBV6-1	TRBJ2-2	NA	CASSEFGIGELFF	TGTGCCAGCAGTGAATTCGGGATCGGGGAGCTGTTTTTT